This T cell receptor (beta chain) emerged from a study of blood T cell repertoires in COVID-19. The assay was immunoSEQ multiplex PCR, and TCRdb's table has in-frame clones only and misses some. The sample holds around 500,000 clones, 88% seen once. The origin of this receptor is a woman between 55 and 75 years old who had recovered from COVID-19. Sequencing used PBMCs or T cells enriched from blood (not recorded which).

In nucleotides, the CDR3 is TGTGCCAGCATCTCTTCGGGACTAGCGGGGGCCCCGGGGCGGGGGCAAGAGACCCAGTACTTC. Protein product: CASISSGLAGAPGRGQETQYF. The chain carries TRBV3-1 (or the pseudogene TRBV3-2) and TRBJ2-5; 14 bases agree with TRBD2. J was trimmed by 2 bases and V by 7 bases; bases with no gene match: 21. The germline V gene has CDR1 LGHDT and CDR2 YNNKEL (reference sequence). This CDR3 has 21 amino acids.